Following are 28 T cell receptor beta chains from one sample sequenced in a study of blood T cell repertoires in COVID-19. The assay was immunoSEQ multiplex PCR, and TCRdb's table has in-frame clones only and misses some. The data contain about 280,000 clones, 70% to 90% of them seen just once; the ten biggest clones take up around 2.9%. Sequenced: peripheral blood. Source of these receptors: a woman in her thirties with active or convalescent COVID-19.

This sequence joins TRBV19 and TRBJ1-2, with TRBD1 matching 9 bases. The CDR3 runs 14 residues. With 4 bases clipped from V and 7 bases from J, the junction kept 7 bases outside the gene matches. The V gene's germline CDR1 is LNHDA and CDR2 SQIVND (reference sequence). The CDR3 loop reads CASSNRDREGGYTF. The CDR3 DNA follows: TGTGCCAGTAGTAACCGGGACAGGGAGGGTGGCTACACCTTC.

In its sample, this clone was seen once. The gene calls are TRBV20-1 and TRBJ2-1, with no clear D. The length of the CDR3 is 12 residues. The V end was cut by 3 bases, the J end by 6 bases, with 9 bases between. Per germline, CDR1 DFQATT and CDR2 SNEGSKA (reference sequence). This CDR3 reads CSASPSANEQFF. Written as DNA, the CDR3 is TGCAGTGCTAGTCCAAGCGCCAATGAGCAGTTCTTC.

The chain employs TRBV10-1 and TRBJ2-3; 7 nucleotides match TRBD1. CDR1 is WNHNN and CDR2 is SYGVQD in the germline V gene (reference sequence). Germline trimming cut 4 bases from V and 2 bases from J; bases unmatched to any gene: 3. The CDR3 runs to 14 residues. This chain's CDR3 is CASSGQGDTDTQYF. CDR3 bases: TGCGCCAGCAGTGGACAGGGAGACACAGATACGCAGTATTTT.

The rearrangement links TRBV9 to TRBJ2-3, with 7 bases lining up with TRBD1. Looked up from germline, CDR1 is SGDLS and CDR2 is YYNGEE. The V segment lost 2 bases and the J segment 2 bases; nucleotides outside the gene matches: 5. The CDR3 covers 15 residues. CDR3 residues: CASSVQDRITDTQYF. In DNA form, the CDR3 reads TGTGCCAGCAGCGTCCAGGACAGGATCACAGATACGCAGTATTTT.

This CDR3 reads CASSEKRGEQFF. The CDR3 DNA follows: TGCGCCAGCAGTGAGAAGCGGGGTGAGCAGTTCTTC. The chain links TRBV10-2 to TRBJ2-1; 7 bases align to TRBD2. This CDR3 contains 12 residues. Germline CDR1 reads WSHSY; CDR2 reads SAAADI. The junction had 1 base not matched to a gene; V was cut back by 2 bases and J by 9 bases.

This CDR3 is CASSLPQGIGETQYF. In DNA, the CDR3 is TGTGCCAGCAGTTTACCACAGGGGATAGGGGAGACCCAGTACTTC. V and J are TRBV28 and TRBJ2-5, with TRBD1 identical over 7 bases. Germline V gives CDR1 MDHEN, CDR2 SYDVKM. The CDR3 is 15 residues long. V lost 2 bases and J lost 5; bases outside the gene matches: 8. Combining the CDR3 with reference TRBV28 and TRBJ2-5 gives the whole variable domain DVKVTQSSRYLVKRTGEKVFLECVQDMDHENMFWYRQDPGLGLRLIYFSYDVKMKEKGDIPEGYSVSREKKERFSLILESASTNQTSMYLCASSLPQGIGETQYFGPGTRLLVL.

This clone was detected only once. J is TRBJ1-1 and V is TRBV14; maybe TRBD1 (6 bases). The V gene lost 4 bases and the J gene lost 11 bases, with 11 bases spanning the gap. CDR3 length equals 11 residues. Germline V gene sequence: CDR1 SGHDN, CDR2 FVKESK. The chain's CDR3 is CASSRQEAAFF. The CDR3 coding sequence is TGTGCCAGCAGCCGACAGGAGGCCGCTTTCTTT.

V gene TRBV19 combines with J gene TRBJ1-2, with 8 positions matching TRBD1. CDR1 LNHDA and CDR2 SQIVND come from the germline V gene (reference sequence). CDR3 length: 16 amino acids. Losses at the gene ends were 6 bases for V and 4 bases for J; bases not matched to a gene: 13. CDR3 amino acids: CASRWDRFAESYGYTF. The CDR3 bases are TGTGCCAGTAGATGGGACAGGTTCGCGGAAAGCTATGGCTACACCTTC.

The chain uses TRBV3-1 (or the pseudogene TRBV3-2) and TRBJ2-5; 10 bases are shared with TRBD2. CDR1 is LGHDT and CDR2 is YNNKEL in the germline V gene (reference sequence). With 4 bases clipped from V and 3 bases from J, the junction kept 5 bases outside the gene matches. The CDR3 extends over 15 amino acids. This CDR3 reads CASSPPGLAKETQYF. For the CDR3, the DNA is TGTGCCAGCAGCCCGCCGGGACTAGCGAAAGAGACCCAGTACTTC.

The rearrangement links TRBV4-3 to TRBJ2-3; maybe TRBD2 (6 bases). This CDR3 has 13 residues. Germline V gives CDR1 LGHNA, CDR2 YSLEER. V lost 0 bases to trimming and J lost 13 bases, with 14 bases between them. In nucleotides, the CDR3 is TGCGCCAGCAGCCAAGATCTGGCCAGGGAGGAGTATTTT. Translated, it gives CASSQDLAREEYF.

The rearrangement uses TRBV30 and TRBJ2-1, with 9 bases matching TRBD1. The J segment lost 4 bases and the V segment lost 5 bases, leaving 9 bases of the junction unmatched. Germline assignment: CDR1 GTSNPN and CDR2 SVGIG (reference sequence). The CDR3 length is 15 residues. The CDR3 DNA reads TGTGCCTGGGGATTGACAGGGGGAGCTTACAATGAGCAGTTCTTC. This gives the protein CAWGLTGGAYNEQFF.

The J gene is TRBJ1-6, the V gene TRBV4-1; a possible D gene is TRBD1 (6 bases). Germline V CDR1 and CDR2: MGHRA, YSYEKL. The CDR3 has 15 residues. V was pared by 3 bases and J by 5 bases, with 11 bases between. The CDR3 protein is CASSHKDRDNSPLHF. CDR3 DNA: TGCGCCAGCAGCCACAAGGACAGAGATAATTCACCCCTCCACTTT.

The chain employs TRBV14 and TRBJ2-2; 7 positions agree with TRBD1. With 4 bases clipped from V and 5 bases from J, the junction kept 13 bases outside the gene matches. The CDR3 has 17 residues. Looked up from germline, CDR1 is SGHDN and CDR2 is FVKESK. The chain's CDR3 is CASSPNRDRELTGELFF. In nucleotides, the CDR3 is TGTGCCAGCAGCCCCAACCGGGACAGAGAACTGACCGGGGAGCTGTTTTTT.

V is TRBV2 and J is TRBJ1-1, with D maybe TRBD1 (6 bases). Germline-derived CDR1 and CDR2 are SNHLY and FYNNEI. The CDR3 has 15 amino acids. Trimming cost V 10 bases and J 5 bases, with 23 bases left between them. CDR3 amino acids: CATRLNRDLGTEAFF. The CDR3 bases are TGTGCCACCCGGCTTAACAGGGATTTGGGTACTGAAGCTTTCTTT.

The V gene is TRBV6-6, the J gene TRBJ1-1, with D maybe TRBD1 (5 bases). Germline V lookup: CDR1 MNHNY, CDR2 SVGAGI (reference sequence). The CDR3 runs to 20 residues. Trimming pared 5 bases from V and 1 base from J, leaving 29 bases between. The CDR3 region is CASSQFLFRNRRKANTEAFF. The CDR3, as DNA: TGTGCCAGCAGTCAGTTCTTATTTAGGAACAGGCGAAAGGCGAACACTGAAGCTTTCTTT.

A word on this clone: Other DNA sequences in the sample encode the same CDR3. The chain has TRBV29-1 and TRBJ1-2; TRBD1 agrees at 9 bases. CDR3 length: 12 residues. V lost 4 bases to trimming and J lost 5 bases; unmatched junction nucleotides: 2. Per the germline V gene, CDR1 is SQVTM and CDR2 is ANQGSEA. In DNA, the CDR3 is TGCAGCGTTGGAGACAGGGGGTATGGCTACACCTTC. It specifies CSVGDRGYGYTF.

This clone was recorded once. The CDR3 nucleotides are TGTGCCAGCAGCTTGGGTTATAATGGCTACACCTTC. Protein sequence: CASSLGYNGYTF. The rearrangement links TRBV5-6 to TRBJ1-2, with unresolved D. Trimming shortened V by 0 bases and J by 6 bases, and 6 bases separated the two germline ends. Germline loops: CDR1 SGHDT, CDR2 YYEEEE. CDR3 length: 12 amino acids.

This chain links TRBV7-2 with TRBJ1-2; TRBD1 is a possible D gene (5 bases). The germline V and J ends were trimmed by 3 bases and 8 bases, with 13 bases remaining between them. CDR1 is SGHTA, CDR2 FQGNSA, per germline. The CDR3 totals 13 residues. The CDR3: CASSFTGVEGYTF. CDR3 coding DNA: TGTGCCAGCAGCTTCACAGGTGTAGAAGGCTACACCTTC.

The rearrangement uses TRBV30 and TRBJ1-3, with D possibly matching TRBD1 (6 bases). The V end lost 0 bases, the J end lost 3 bases, and 15 bases lay between the germline ends. The CDR3 is made up of 16 amino acids. From germline, CDR1 is GTSNPN and CDR2 SVGIG (reference sequence). The CDR3 coding sequence is TGTGCCTGGAGTGTAAGGGCAGGGGCGGGTGGAAACACCATATATTTT. This gives the protein CAWSVRAGAGGNTIYF.

This clone was observed a few times. The chain joins TRBV7-8 to TRBJ2-2; 8 bases line up with TRBD2. Germline-derived CDR1 and CDR2 are SGHVS and FQNEAQ. The junction had 3 bases not matched to a gene; V was cut back by 5 bases and J by 4 bases. The CDR3 covers 14 residues. The CDR3 DNA is TGTGCCAGCAGCCCGCGGGGGGCCACCGGGGAGCTGTTTTTT. Its translation: CASSPRGATGELFF.

In its sample, this clone was seen once. V and J are TRBV7-9 and TRBJ1-1; 10 bases fit TRBD1. The CDR3 runs 14 residues. Germline values: CDR1 SEHNR, CDR2 FQNEAQ (reference sequence). V shed 5 bases, J shed 3 bases, and the junction held 3 bases outside the gene matches. CDR3 bases: TGTGCCAGCAGCCGGGACAGGGGTGACACTGAAGCTTTCTTT. Its protein is CASSRDRGDTEAFF. Variable domain in full (rest from reference TRBV7-9 and TRBJ1-1): DTGVSQNPRHKITKRGQNVTFRCDPISEHNRLYWYRQTLGQGPEFLTYFQNEAQLEKSRLLSDRFSAERPKGSFSTLEIQRTEQGDSAMYLCASSRDRGDTEAFFGQGTRLTVV.

The chain joins TRBV7-3 to TRBJ2-1; D remains unclear. Germline V gene sequence: CDR1 SGHTA, CDR2 FQGTGA. Deletions cut 5 bases from V and 3 bases from J, with 8 bases between. CDR3 length: 13 residues. The CDR3 coding sequence is TGTGCCAGCAGCCGCGCAGGCTACAATGAGCAGTTCTTC. Translating it yields CASSRAGYNEQFF.

The chain employs TRBV7-2 and TRBJ1-3; D not resolved. The V gene's germline CDR1 is SGHTA and CDR2 FQGNSA. Trimming shortened V by 0 bases and J by 0 bases, and 6 bases separated the two germline ends. This CDR3 has 15 residues. The CDR3 region is CASSLAPGSGNTIYF. The CDR3 DNA follows: TGTGCCAGCAGCTTAGCGCCGGGCTCTGGAAACACCATATATTTT.

The chain combines TRBV4-3 with TRBJ1-2; perhaps TRBD1 as D (6 bases). Trimming stripped 0 bases from V and 2 bases from J, with 16 bases between. The CDR3 is 17 amino acids. Per the germline V gene, CDR1 is LGHNA and CDR2 is YSLEER. CDR3 sequence: CASSQDMAQGVNYGYTF. The DNA of the CDR3 is TGCGCCAGCAGCCAAGATATGGCACAGGGCGTAAACTATGGCTACACCTTC.

This clone was recorded only once. The chain joins TRBV7-2 to TRBJ1-5; TRBD1 might be the D (6 bases). The CDR3 length is 16 residues. V lost 2 bases and J 9 bases, leaving 20 bases between the germline ends. Germline CDR1 is SGHTA and CDR2 is FQGNSA. The CDR3 sequence: CASSLLMTGGGGPQHF. DNA of the CDR3: TGTGCCAGCAGCTTATTAATGACAGGAGGTGGAGGGCCCCAGCATTTT.

The genes are TRBV6-1 and TRBJ2-7; D is unclear. Trimming pared 1 base from V and 3 bases from J, leaving 7 bases between. This CDR3 spans 13 amino acids. From germline, CDR1 is MNHNS and CDR2 SASEGT. The CDR3 DNA reads as TGTGCCAGCAGTGAAGGGCATTACTACGAGCAGTACTTC. Its protein is CASSEGHYYEQYF.

This rearrangement joins TRBV30 to TRBJ1-2, with TRBD1 identical over 7 bases. In germline, CDR1 is GTSNPN, CDR2 SVGIG (reference sequence). The trim removed 0 bases at V and 4 bases at J, leaving 5 bases unmatched. There are 14 residues in the CDR3. The CDR3 DNA reads TGTGCCTGGAGTGTATCAACAGGGGCCTATGGCTACACCTTC. Amino acids: CAWSVSTGAYGYTF.

V gene TRBV6-5 combines with J gene TRBJ1-4; D gene unclear. Between the trimmed V and J ends, which lost 4 bases and 9 bases, there was a span of 21 bases. Germline V gene sequence: CDR1 MNHEY, CDR2 SVGAGI. This CDR3 is built from 16 residues. The CDR3 here is CASSFSGSTGMKKLFF. CDR3 bases: TGTGCCAGCAGTTTCTCGGGGTCCACGGGAATGAAAAAACTGTTTTTT.